This T cell receptor (beta chain) was observed in a study of T cells in Graves' hyperthyroidism and ophthalmopathy. The TCR beta CDR3 regions underwent amplification using RNA transcripts as the source. The primer set for the first-round RT-PCR of the TCR CDR3 was HTBI. In TCRdb, the multiplex PCR reads were re-called with MiXCR into one record per CDR3 protein. This sample yields hundreds of thousands of distinct CDR3 sequences, of which 14% are seen a single time; approximately 10% belongs to the top ten. The sample holds many counts of this clonotype. This sequence originates from a woman between 18 and 29 years old with Graves' hyperthyroidism. Sequenced: blood.

CDR3 sequence reads: CASSEREGAWELFF. The DNA of the CDR3 is TGTGCCAGCAGCGAGCGGGAGGGCGCTTGGGAGCTGTTTTTT. The genes are TRBV28 and TRBJ2-2; TRBD2 aligns across 10 bases. The CDR3 loop spans 14 amino acids. The V gene end was trimmed by 6 bases and the J gene end by 9 bases; junction bases not matched to a gene: 7. CDR1 MDHEN and CDR2 SYDVKM come from the germline V gene. Supplemented by reference TRBV28 and TRBJ2-2, the full variable domain reads DVKVTQSSRYLVKRTGEKVFLECVQDMDHENMFWYRQDPGLGLRLIYFSYDVKMKEKGDIPEGYSVSREKKERFSLILESASTNQTSMYLCASSEREGAWELFFGEGSRLTVL.